The clone carrying this T cell receptor beta chain has just a few counts. This CDR3 is 16 amino acids long. CDR1 SEHNR and CDR2 FQNEAQ come from the germline V gene (reference sequence). Trimming cost V 5 bases and J 4 bases, with 17 bases left between them. The data originate from a study of blood T cell repertoires in COVID-19. Across the study: Sites across the United States, Italy and Spain contributed samples from acute and convalescent COVID-19. T cells, B-cell-depleted T cells, or PBMCs supplied cDNA or gDNA.

Source study methods: How many nucleated cells were present was estimated from reference gene primer amplification. Data came from immunoSEQ multiplex PCR; TCRdb stores just in-frame clones and leaves some out. V, J and clone size are taken as reported in that table, and D and trimming were inferred from the DNA itself. The sample lists about 100,000 clones, 87% occurring once. The sequenced sample consisted of peripheral blood. This receptor was obtained from a woman aged 25 to 39 with acute or convalescent COVID-19. The chain carries TRBV7-9 and TRBJ2-2; possible D gene TRBD2, 6 bases. CDR3 in amino acids: CASSPLVGRGTGELFF. The DNA for the CDR3 is TGTGCCAGCAGCCCCCTGGTTGGGCGGGGCACCGGGGAGCTGTTTTTT. The entire variable domain, with the rest obtained from reference TRBV7-9 and TRBJ2-2, is as follows: DTGVSQNPRHKITKRGQNVTFRCDPISEHNRLYWYRQTLGQGPEFLTYFQNEAQLEKSRLLSDRFSAERPKGSFSTLEIQRTEQGDSAMYLCASSPLVGRGTGELFFGEGSRLTVL.